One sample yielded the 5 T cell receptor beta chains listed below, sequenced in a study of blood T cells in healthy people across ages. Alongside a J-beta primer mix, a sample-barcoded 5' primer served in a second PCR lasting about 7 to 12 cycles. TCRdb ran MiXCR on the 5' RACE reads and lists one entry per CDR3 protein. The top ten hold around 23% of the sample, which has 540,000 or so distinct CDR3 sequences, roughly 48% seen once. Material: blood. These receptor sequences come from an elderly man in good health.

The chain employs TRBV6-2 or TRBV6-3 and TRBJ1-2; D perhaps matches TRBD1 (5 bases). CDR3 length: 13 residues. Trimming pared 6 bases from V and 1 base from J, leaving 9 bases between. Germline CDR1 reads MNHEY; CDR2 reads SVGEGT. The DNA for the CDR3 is TGTGCCAGCAGACACGACAGTAACTATGGCTACACCTTC. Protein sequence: CASRHDSNYGYTF.

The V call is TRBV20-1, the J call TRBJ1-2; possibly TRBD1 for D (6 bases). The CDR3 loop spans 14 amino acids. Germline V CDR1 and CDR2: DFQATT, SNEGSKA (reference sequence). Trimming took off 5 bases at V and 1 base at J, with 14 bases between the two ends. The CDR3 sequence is CSAVQRTDNYGYTF. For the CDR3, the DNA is TGCAGTGCTGTACAAAGGACAGATAACTATGGCTACACCTTC.

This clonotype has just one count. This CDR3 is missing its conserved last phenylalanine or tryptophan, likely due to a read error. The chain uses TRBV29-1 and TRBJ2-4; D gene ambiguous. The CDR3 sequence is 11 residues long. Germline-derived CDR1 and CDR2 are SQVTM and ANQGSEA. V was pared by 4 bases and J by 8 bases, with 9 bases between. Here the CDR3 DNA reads TGCAGCGTTGTAGGATTCGACATTCAGTACTGC. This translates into CSVVGFDIQYC.

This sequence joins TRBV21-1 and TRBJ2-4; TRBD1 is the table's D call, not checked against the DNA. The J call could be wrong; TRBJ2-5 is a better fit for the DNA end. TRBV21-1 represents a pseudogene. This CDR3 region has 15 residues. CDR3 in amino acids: CASSFRGQPTETQYF. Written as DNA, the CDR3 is TGTGCCAGCAGCTTTCGGGGCCAGCCCACAGAGACCCAGTACTTC.

The CDR3 here is CASSQDWGGTVRYGYTF. CDR3 bases: TGTGCCAGCAGCCAAGACTGGGGGGGCACCGTTCGGTATGGCTACACCTTC. The V and J genes are TRBV3-1 and TRBJ1-2; possible D gene TRBD1, 6 bases. Trimming left V 0 bases short and J 5 bases short, with 19 bases between. The length of the CDR3 is 17 residues. Germline V gene lookup returns CDR1 LGHDT and CDR2 YNNKEL (reference sequence).